The clone carrying this T cell receptor beta chain was seen more than once but under ten times. What it binds is not known. TCRdb recomputed calls from the 5' RACE reads with MiXCR, one row per CDR3 protein. This table holds under 300,000 distinct CDR3 sequences, roughly 15% found once. The data are from a study of T-cell memory formation after mild COVID-19. Study-level points and caveats: Some clones that responded turned up in pre-infection memory, which suggests that cross-reactive memory joined in. Chiefly within CM and EM were the contracting CD4+ clones; CD8+ ones were within EMRA.

This CDR3 has 15 amino acids. Trimming cost V 6 bases and J 1 base, with 14 bases left between them. Germline CDR1 is SGHVS and CDR2 is FNYEAQ. Sequenced: PBMCs or a T cell subset sorted from them (not recorded which). This receptor was identified in a man aged 18 to 35 who had mild COVID-19 (a few samples of this study predate the infection). Cell type and time point are not known. The chain combines TRBV7-6 with TRBJ2-3; D might be TRBD1 (6 bases). CDR3 region: CASSKAGQRTDTQYF. CDR3 nucleotide sequence: TGTGCCAGCAGTAAGGCTGGACAGCGCACAGATACGCAGTATTTT.